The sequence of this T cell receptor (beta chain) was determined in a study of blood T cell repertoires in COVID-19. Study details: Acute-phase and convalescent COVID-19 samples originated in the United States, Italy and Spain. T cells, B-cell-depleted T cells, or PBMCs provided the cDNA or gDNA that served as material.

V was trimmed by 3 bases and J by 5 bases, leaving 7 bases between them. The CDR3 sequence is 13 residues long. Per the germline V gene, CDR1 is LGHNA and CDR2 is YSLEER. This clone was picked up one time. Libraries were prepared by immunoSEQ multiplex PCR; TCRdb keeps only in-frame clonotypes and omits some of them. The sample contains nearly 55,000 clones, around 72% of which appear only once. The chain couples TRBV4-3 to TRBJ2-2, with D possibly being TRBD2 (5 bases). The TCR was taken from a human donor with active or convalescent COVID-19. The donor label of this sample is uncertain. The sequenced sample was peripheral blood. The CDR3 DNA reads TGCGCCAGCAGCCAGGAGCGGACCGGGGAGCTGTTTTTT. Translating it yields CASSQERTGELFF.